This T cell receptor beta chain emerged from a study of control samples from healthy donors and cancer patients. CDR1 and CDR2 from the germline V gene are MNHNS and SASEGT. The V segment lost 2 bases and the J segment 3 bases; nucleotides outside the gene matches: 7. The CDR3 spans 15 residues. Only in-frame clones appear in the TCRdb table, and some are missing; sequencing was by immunoSEQ multiplex PCR. The sample carries roughly 93,000 clones, approximately 88% recorded once. The chain combines TRBV6-1 with TRBJ2-7, with 7 bases that match TRBD1. The receptor comes from a woman between 45 and 60 years old with colorectal cancer. Specimen: PBMCs. CDR3 residues: CASSEFGTVNYEQYV. The DNA of the CDR3 is TGTGCCAGCAGTGAATTTGGGACAGTTAACTACGAGCAGTACGTC.